A selection of T cell receptor beta chains follows, all from one sample in a study of cytomegalovirus exposure and HLA in healthy donors. Profiling relied on immunoSEQ multiplex PCR, and the TCRdb table lists in-frame clones only, not all of them. Of about 150,000 clones in the sample, 86% were seen once. Material: PBMCs. All receptors come from a man younger than 35 in good health and CMV-seropositive. Each CDR3 is given with its conserved first and last residue. D genes are given only for firm matches. Where a row states a size, it is once, few, many or the class of an expanded clone; other rows omit it.

j_gene,len,abundance,v_gene,d_gene,CDR3aa,CDR3nt
TRBJ1-2,14,.,TRBV19,.,CASSIAVPRYGYTF,TGTGCCAGTAGTATCGCAGTCCCACGATATGGCTACACCTTC
TRBJ2-3,17,.,TRBV25-1,TRBD2,CASSDPISGGRHGTQYF,TGTGCCAGCAGTGACCCAATTAGCGGGGGAAGGCACGGTACGCAGTATTTT
TRBJ2-1,13,.,TRBV10-3,.,CAISREPYNEQFF,TGTGCCATCAGTCGGGAGCCCTACAATGAGCAGTTCTTC
TRBJ1-1,17,.,TRBV18,TRBD1,CASSPRMGQRLNTEAFF,TGTGCCAGCTCACCCCGTATGGGACAGAGATTGAACACTGAAGCTTTCTTT
TRBJ2-7,16,.,TRBV6-5,TRBD2,CASSYFGRDPLNEQYF,TGTGCCAGCAGTTATTTTGGGAGGGACCCGCTGAACGAGCAGTACTTC
TRBJ2-3,14,.,TRBV6-5,.,CASGTQGLADTQYF,TGTGCCAGCGGAACGCAGGGTCTAGCAGATACGCAGTATTTT
TRBJ1-2,15,.,TRBV5-1,TRBD1,CASSPHRSHRGGYTF,TGCGCCAGCAGCCCCCACAGGTCCCACAGGGGTGGCTACACCTTC
TRBJ1-4,15,.,TRBV18,TRBD1,CASSPGQGGGEKLFF,TGTGCCAGCTCACCAGGACAGGGGGGAGGTGAAAAACTGTTTTTT
TRBJ2-1,15,once,TRBV29-1,TRBD1,CSVQRTGLTTNEQFF,TGCAGCGTCCAACGGACAGGGCTAACTACCAATGAGCAGTTCTTC
TRBJ1-4,11,.,TRBV20-1,.,CSATAGEKLFF,TGCAGTGCCACAGCAGGAGAAAAACTGTTTTTT
TRBJ1-5,14,once,TRBV4-2,.,CASSQEGLNQPQHF,TGTGCCAGCAGCCAAGAGGGCCTCAATCAGCCCCAGCATTTT
TRBJ2-7,14,.,TRBV19,.,CASSSVDNSYEQYF,TGTGCCAGTAGTTCTGTGGACAACTCCTACGAGCAGTACTTC
TRBJ1-2,14,.,TRBV30,.,CAWSRNRNLYGYTF,TGTGCCTGGAGTAGGAACAGAAATCTCTATGGCTACACCTTC
TRBJ2-7,13,.,TRBV4-3,.,CASSQDLEAEQYF,TGCGCCAGCAGCCAAGATCTTGAGGCCGAGCAGTACTTC
TRBJ2-3,15,once,TRBV9,TRBD2,CASSTTSGGTDTQYF,TGTGCCAGCAGTACGACTAGCGGGGGCACAGATACGCAGTATTTT